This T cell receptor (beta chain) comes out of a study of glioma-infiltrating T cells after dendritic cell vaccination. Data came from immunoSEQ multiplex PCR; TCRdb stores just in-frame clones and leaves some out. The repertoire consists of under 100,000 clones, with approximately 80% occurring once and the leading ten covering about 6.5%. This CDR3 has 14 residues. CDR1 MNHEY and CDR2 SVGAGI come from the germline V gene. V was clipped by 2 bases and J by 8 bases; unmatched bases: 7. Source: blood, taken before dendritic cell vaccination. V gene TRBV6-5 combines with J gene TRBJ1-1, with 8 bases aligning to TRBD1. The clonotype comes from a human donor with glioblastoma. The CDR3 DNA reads TGTGCCAGCAGTTACGGGGGCTGGACAGGGGAAGCTTTCTTT. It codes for CASSYGGWTGEAFF.